Below, 12 T cell receptor beta chains from the same sample are listed, as sequenced in a study of cytomegalovirus exposure and HLA in healthy donors. The PCR made use of 60 Vbeta and 13 Jbeta primers. The method was immunoSEQ multiplex PCR; TCRdb's version includes in-frame clones alone and lacks a portion of them. Among more than 100,000 clones listed, approximately 84% were seen once. The material sequenced was PBMCs. The source of these receptors is a middle-aged man in good health and CMV-seronegative.

This chain uses TRBV29-1 with TRBJ2-1; 9 bases fit TRBD1. V was clipped by 6 bases and J by 4 bases; unmatched bases: 7. The CDR3 is 14 residues long. Per the germline V gene, CDR1 is SQVTM and CDR2 is ANQGSEA. CDR3 in amino acids: CSVTPGQGYNEQFF. In nucleotides, the CDR3 is TGCAGCGTGACACCGGGACAGGGTTACAATGAGCAGTTCTTC.

This clone appeared a single time. The chain uses TRBV10-1 and TRBJ2-7, with TRBD1 matching over 8 bases. V trimming: 9 bases; J trimming: 3 bases; junction bases outside the gene matches: 16. The CDR3 has 16 amino acids. Germline V gene lookup returns CDR1 WNHNN and CDR2 SYGVQD (reference sequence). The CDR3 DNA is TGCGCCAGAAGTACAGGGGGAATTCCCACCCTCTACGAGCAGTACTTC. It encodes CARSTGGIPTLYEQYF.

A note on this clone: Other DNA sequences of this sample code for an identical CDR3. This chain joins TRBV7-2 and TRBJ2-1; the match to TRBD2 covers 8 bases. The CDR3 runs to 15 residues. Germline V CDR1 and CDR2: SGHTA, FQGNSA. After removal of 1 base from V and 4 bases from J, the junction contained 3 bases not matched to a gene. The CDR3 sequence: CASSLVSGGYNEQFF. For the CDR3, the DNA is TGTGCCAGCAGCTTAGTGAGCGGGGGTTACAATGAGCAGTTCTTC.

The chain carries TRBV7-9 and TRBJ1-2, with D tentatively TRBD1 (5 bases). V was pared by 5 bases and J by 4 bases, with 20 bases between. CDR1 and CDR2 from the germline V gene are SEHNR and FQNEAQ (reference sequence). The CDR3 consists of 16 residues. The CDR3 coding sequence is TGTGCCAGCAGCCAACAAACAAGGGGCGCCGGCTATGGCTACACCTTC. Translation gives CASSQQTRGAGYGYTF.

The chain carries TRBV7-8 and TRBJ1-1; D is perhaps TRBD1 (5 bases). Germline CDR1 reads SGHVS; CDR2 reads FQNEAQ. The CDR3 has 15 residues. V gave up 6 bases and J gave up 1 base, with 15 bases separating them. Written as DNA, the CDR3 is TGTGCCAGCAGAGGGATCGACAGTGGGAACACTGAAGCTTTCTTT. It translates to CASRGIDSGNTEAFF.

CDR3 bases: TGTGCCAGCAGCTCTCTAGCGGCTAGCACAGATACGCAGTATTTT. It is translated as CASSSLAASTDTQYF. The chain recombines TRBV7-2 with TRBJ2-3; TRBD2 agrees at 7 bases. Germline values: CDR1 SGHTA, CDR2 FQGNSA. The CDR3 covers 15 residues. The ends lost 4 bases at V and 0 bases at J; junction bases unmatched: 4.

The chain joins TRBV28 to TRBJ1-5; TRBD1 matches 7 bases. CDR3 size: 16 residues. CDR1 and CDR2 from the germline V gene are MDHEN and SYDVKM. V trimming: 10 bases; J trimming: 2 bases; junction bases outside the gene matches: 14. CDR3 sequence reads: CATRKEGGFGNQPQHF. CDR3 nucleotides: TGTGCCACCCGCAAGGAAGGGGGCTTCGGCAATCAGCCCCAGCATTTT.

The V and J genes are TRBV14 and TRBJ2-3; 7 bases line up with TRBD2. The V gene's germline CDR1 is SGHDN and CDR2 FVKESK. This CDR3 is 15 amino acids long. V dropped 2 bases and J dropped 3; count of bases not matched to a gene: 5. In nucleotides, the CDR3 is TGTGCCAGCAGCCAACGCGGGGGAAGGACAGATACGCAGTATTTT. Translation gives CASSQRGGRTDTQYF.

This sequence joins TRBV19 and TRBJ2-7, with D perhaps TRBD2 (5 bases). The ends were cut back, 3 bases at V and 7 bases at J, with 16 bases in the middle. Germline V gives CDR1 LNHDA, CDR2 SQIVND (reference sequence). The CDR3 contains 14 residues. This CDR3 reads CASSISGGPREQYF. In nucleotides, the CDR3 is TGTGCCAGTAGTATTTCCGGAGGTCCAAGGGAGCAGTACTTC.

This chain links TRBV9 with TRBJ2-3, with 9 positions matching TRBD2. Germline V gene lookup returns CDR1 SGDLS and CDR2 YYNGEE. CDR3 length: 15 amino acids. V shed 4 bases, J shed 6 bases, and the junction held 9 bases outside the gene matches. This CDR3 is CASSPRLAVGDTQYF. The CDR3 DNA reads as TGTGCCAGCAGCCCCCGACTAGCGGTCGGGGATACGCAGTATTTT.

Here the CDR3 reads CASSYEAARYNEQFF. CDR3 in DNA: TGTGCCAGCAGTTACGAGGCAGCTAGATACAATGAGCAGTTCTTC. This chain links TRBV6-5 with TRBJ2-1, with D uncertain. Germline values: CDR1 MNHEY, CDR2 SVGAGI. V lost 2 bases to trimming and J lost 4 bases, with 12 bases between them. CDR3 length: 15 residues.

This clone was seen a handful of times. The chain recombines TRBV7-2 with TRBJ2-7; TRBD2 is a possible D gene (5 bases). Germline CDR1 and CDR2: SGHTA and FQGNSA. Trimming cost V 2 bases and J 6 bases, with 11 bases left between them. The CDR3 covers 13 residues. CDR3 residues: CASSLKSRGEQYF. CDR3 sequence (DNA): TGTGCCAGCAGCTTAAAATCCCGGGGCGAGCAGTACTTC.